These 31 T cell receptor beta chains came from one sample sequenced in a study of PD-1 blockade in classical Hodgkin lymphoma. Time point in this sample: cycle 4 day 1 (C4D1), after 6 weeks of nivolumab. All trial patients relapsed after autologous stem cell transplantation. Only in-frame clones appear in the TCRdb table, and some are missing; sequencing was by immunoSEQ multiplex PCR. Counted here are some 13,000 clones, roughly 80% occurring once; the ten biggest clones make up approximately 15%. Sample: peripheral blood mononuclear cells (PBMCs), taken before the fourth cycle of nivolumab. The receptors were sampled from a human donor with classical Hodgkin lymphoma.

This clone is a singleton in its sample. One junction end disagrees with the germline gene, perhaps due to a read error. V usage is TRBV7-7 and J usage is TRBJ2-6; D may be TRBD1 (5 bases). CDR3 length: 15 amino acids. Germline V gene data show CDR1 as SSHAT and CDR2 as FNYEAQ (reference sequence). In nucleotides, the CDR3 is TGTGCTAGCAGCCCCACAGGCTCTGGGGCCAACGTCCTGACTTTC. Protein: CASSPTGSGANVLTF.

V gene TRBV7-9 combines with J gene TRBJ1-3; D gene ambiguous. Germline loops: CDR1 SEHNR, CDR2 FQNEAQ (reference sequence). Trimming left V 5 bases short and J 4 bases short, with 6 bases between. The CDR3 has 12 residues. DNA of the CDR3: TGTGCCAGCAGCCCCGACGGAAACACCATATATTTT. Translating it yields CASSPDGNTIYF.

The chain combines TRBV28 with TRBJ1-5; D gene uncertain. Looked up from germline, CDR1 is MDHEN and CDR2 is SYDVKM. Trimming shortened V by 5 bases and J by 4 bases, and 12 bases separated the two germline ends. CDR3 length: 14 amino acids. The CDR3 DNA sequence: TGTGCCAGCAGTCCTCCGGTCCCTAATCAGCCCCAGCATTTT. The encoded protein is CASSPPVPNQPQHF.

The rearrangement links TRBV13 to TRBJ2-5, with 8 bases identical to TRBD1. The V gene's germline CDR1 is PRHDT and CDR2 FYEKMQ (reference sequence). The CDR3 has 16 residues. Trimming cost V 5 bases and J 5 bases; bases outside gene matches: 13. The CDR3 region has the DNA TGTGCCAGCAGCCACACGACAGGGGCATCGAGGGAGACCCAGTACTTC. It yields the protein CASSHTTGASRETQYF.

The rearrangement uses TRBV10-1 and TRBJ2-2, with unresolved D. V lost 8 bases, J lost 5 bases, and 18 bases lay in between. The CDR3 contains 15 residues. The germline V gene encodes CDR1 WNHNN and CDR2 SYGVQD (reference sequence). This CDR3 is CASQPVRTPTGELFF. Here the CDR3 DNA reads TGCGCCAGCCAGCCCGTTCGGACCCCGACCGGGGAGCTGTTTTTT.

CDR3 in amino acids: CASSLGAGGGEQYF. CDR3 DNA: TGTGCCAGCAGCTTGGGAGCAGGGGGCGGCGAGCAGTACTTC. The rearrangement joins TRBV7-8 to TRBJ2-7, with TRBD1 matching over 8 bases. The CDR3 contains 14 residues. Germline CDR1 reads SGHVS; CDR2 reads FQNEAQ. V trimming: 3 bases; J trimming: 6 bases; junction bases outside the gene matches: 7.

The chain joins TRBV7-9 to TRBJ1-1; D is uncertain. Germline assignment: CDR1 SEHNR and CDR2 FQNEAQ (reference sequence). The CDR3 sequence is 13 residues long. V lost 4 bases and J lost 1, with 7 bases in between. The CDR3 sequence: CASSSRWNTEAFF. CDR3 nucleotides: TGTGCCAGCAGCTCCAGATGGAACACTGAAGCTTTCTTT.

CDR3: CASSLWAGGEIPSGNTIYF. CDR3 sequence (DNA): TGTGCCAGCAGCTTATGGGCAGGGGGCGAAATACCCTCTGGAAACACCATATATTTT. The chain links TRBV7-2 to TRBJ1-3; TRBD1 matches at 8 bases. The CDR3 totals 19 residues. V was clipped by 2 bases and J by 0 bases; unmatched bases: 12. Germline lookup yields CDR1 SGHTA and CDR2 FQGNSA.

This clone appeared once. CDR3 sequence: CASSLDPSLNTEAFF. CDR3 sequence (DNA): TGTGCCAGCAGCTTAGATCCCAGCTTGAACACTGAAGCTTTCTTT. This chain joins TRBV7-9 and TRBJ1-1, with D unclear. The CDR3 consists of 15 residues. Trimming took 1 base from V and 0 from J, leaving 9 bases between them. Per germline, CDR1 SEHNR and CDR2 FQNEAQ (reference sequence).

V gene TRBV7-6 combines with J gene TRBJ2-5; D uncertain. The CDR3 covers 12 residues. Trimming took off 5 bases at V and 3 bases at J, with 7 bases between the two ends. Germline lookup yields CDR1 SGHVS and CDR2 FNYEAQ. DNA for the CDR3: TGTGCCAGCAGCAGGCTGGAAGAGACCCAGTACTTC. Protein sequence: CASSRLEETQYF.

The rearrangement joins TRBV28 to TRBJ1-2; D possibly corresponds to TRBD1 (5 bases). CDR3 length: 14 residues. The germline V and J ends were trimmed by 8 bases and 0 bases, with 13 bases remaining between them. Germline CDR1 reads MDHEN; CDR2 reads SYDVKM. The CDR3 nucleotides read TGTGCCAGCCGAGGGACCCCACCTAACTATGGCTACACCTTC. The encoded protein is CASRGTPPNYGYTF.

The CDR3 DNA is TGTGCCAGCAGACCCACCAGGACTGTCTACGGCTACACCTTC. It translates to CASRPTRTVYGYTF. The J gene is TRBJ1-2, the V gene TRBV6-5, with D uncertain. Deletions cut 6 bases from V and 8 bases from J, with 19 bases between. CDR1 and CDR2 from the germline V gene are MNHEY and SVGAGI. The CDR3 consists of 14 residues.

V usage is TRBV19 and J usage is TRBJ1-6; possible D gene TRBD1, 5 bases. CDR1 and CDR2 (germline): LNHDA, SQIVND (reference sequence). This CDR3 contains 18 residues. V lost 2 bases, J lost 7 bases, and 21 bases lay in between. For the CDR3, the DNA is TGTGCCAGTAGTATAAATCAGCTCCAGGGAAAGGGCAATTCACCCCTCCACTTT. Its protein is CASSINQLQGKGNSPLHF.

This clone was observed a few times. The chain uses TRBV28 and TRBJ1-6; D perhaps matches TRBD1 (5 bases). Germline V gene sequence: CDR1 MDHEN, CDR2 SYDVKM. Trimming removed 0 bases from V and 7 bases from J, with 13 bases in between. The CDR3 covers 16 residues. The CDR3 loop reads CASSLWGDGGNSPLHF. CDR3 sequence (DNA): TGTGCCAGCAGTTTATGGGGGGACGGAGGGAATTCACCCCTCCACTTT.

By frequency in the sample, this clone is medium-sized. The rearrangement uses TRBV5-4 and TRBJ1-1; D perhaps matches TRBD1 (5 bases). Per the germline V gene, CDR1 is SGHNT and CDR2 is YYREEE (reference sequence). The CDR3 is 15 residues long. Trimming shortened V by 0 bases and J by 1 base, and 10 bases separated the two germline ends. The CDR3: CASSLAGAANTEAFF. CDR3 in DNA: TGTGCCAGCAGCTTGGCCGGGGCAGCGAACACTGAAGCTTTCTTT.

The chain is built from TRBV20-1 and TRBJ2-3; D uncertain. V was pared by 5 bases and J by 4 bases, with 7 bases between. This CDR3 has 11 residues. Germline V gene sequence: CDR1 DFQATT, CDR2 SNEGSKA (reference sequence). The CDR3 region has the DNA TGCAGTGCTCGTTTCGCAGATACGCAGTATTTT. This translates into CSARFADTQYF.

The rearrangement joins TRBV4-2 to TRBJ1-1; no clear D gene. V gave up 6 bases and J gave up 1 base, with 9 bases separating them. The length of the CDR3 is 13 residues. CDR1 is LGHNA and CDR2 is YNFKEQ in the germline V gene. CDR3 residues: CASSWEGNTEAFF. The CDR3 DNA reads TGTGCCAGCAGTTGGGAGGGGAACACTGAAGCTTTCTTT.

In this sample, this clone turned up a few times. V gene TRBV5-8 combines with J gene TRBJ2-7, with D perhaps given as TRBD1 or TRBD2 (5 bases each). Germline CDR1 is SGHTS and CDR2 is YDEGEE. There are 16 residues in the CDR3. Trimming took off 4 bases at V and 5 bases at J, with 22 bases between the two ends. The CDR3: CASSPSRARRDDEQYF. The CDR3, as DNA: TGTGCCAGCAGCCCAAGTCGGGCTCGCAGGGACGACGAGCAGTACTTC.

There are a few counts of this clone. The chain has TRBV28 and TRBJ2-3, with TRBD2 matching over 7 bases. After removal of 5 bases from V and 6 bases from J, the junction contained 8 bases not matched to a gene. The germline V gene encodes CDR1 MDHEN and CDR2 SYDVKM. This CDR3 region has 14 residues. CDR3 loop: CASSLGGTPDTQYF. The CDR3 region has the DNA TGTGCCAGCAGTCTGGGGGGGACTCCCGATACGCAGTATTTT. Full variable domain (outside the CDR3, taken from reference TRBV28 and TRBJ2-3): DVKVTQSSRYLVKRTGEKVFLECVQDMDHENMFWYRQDPGLGLRLIYFSYDVKMKEKGDIPEGYSVSREKKERFSLILESASTNQTSMYLCASSLGGTPDTQYFGPGTRLTVL.

This chain uses TRBV6-5 with TRBJ2-7; D perhaps matches TRBD2 (6 bases). The CDR3 is 14 amino acids. Trimming removed 6 bases at V and 7 bases at J, with 19 bases between. Germline CDR1 reads MNHEY; CDR2 reads SVGAGI. The CDR3 bases are TGTGCCAGCAGCGACCAAAGGGGCGCGGGGGAGCAGTACTTC. This codes for CASSDQRGAGEQYF.

This CDR3 reads CASSPGKINEQFF. CDR3 in DNA: TGTGCCAGCAGCCCCGGGAAGATCAATGAGCAGTTCTTC. V usage is TRBV5-4 and J usage is TRBJ2-1; D may be TRBD2 (5 bases). The CDR3 loop spans 13 amino acids. V was clipped by 4 bases and J by 6 bases, with 11 bases between them. Per germline, CDR1 SGHNT and CDR2 YYREEE (reference sequence). Full variable domain (missing parts from reference TRBV5-4 and TRBJ2-1): ETGVTQSPTHLIKTRGQQVTLRCSSQSGHNTVSWYQQALGQGPQFIFQYYREEENGRGNFPPRFSGLQFPNYSSELNVNALELDDSALYLCASSPGKINEQFFGPGTRLTVL.

With regard to this clone: The same CDR3 is also encoded by other DNA sequences in this sample. The V and J genes are TRBV19 and TRBJ1-2, with D tentatively TRBD1 (5 bases). Trimming removed 3 bases from V and 4 bases from J, with 9 bases in between. The CDR3 is 13 amino acids. Looked up from germline, CDR1 is LNHDA and CDR2 is SQIVND (reference sequence). CDR3 bases: TGTGCCAGTAGTATTGGAGGGGCCTATGGCTACACCTTC. It translates to CASSIGGAYGYTF.

The CDR3 DNA sequence: TGTGCCAGCAGTTACTTAAATATACAGGCCCCGCGACAAGCTTTCTTT. Translated, it gives CASSYLNIQAPRQAFF. V is TRBV6-5 and J is TRBJ1-1, with D perhaps TRBD1 (5 bases). CDR1 MNHEY and CDR2 SVGAGI come from the germline V gene. This CDR3 spans 16 amino acids. V shed 1 base and J shed 9 bases, with 21 bases lying between them.

The gene calls are TRBV2 and TRBJ2-7, with D perhaps matching TRBD1 (5 bases). The CDR3 is 13 residues long. V was cut by 7 bases and J by 6 bases, with 16 bases left in between. The germline V gene encodes CDR1 SNHLY and CDR2 FYNNEI. The CDR3 bases are TGTGCCAGCAAATCGACAGTCTCGGGCGAGCAGTACTTC. Amino acid sequence: CASKSTVSGEQYF.

This clone has a single count. This sequence joins TRBV6-5 and TRBJ1-2; TRBD1 matches at 11 bases. Trimming removed 0 bases from V and 7 bases from J; junction bases left unmatched: 7. This CDR3 region has 16 residues. The V gene's germline CDR1 is MNHEY and CDR2 SVGAGI. CDR3: CASSYSMDRGRFGYTF. CDR3 bases: TGTGCCAGCAGTTACTCGATGGACAGGGGGCGGTTTGGCTACACCTTC.

The J gene is TRBJ2-1, the V gene TRBV19, with a tentative D call TRBD2 (7 bases). CDR1 LNHDA and CDR2 SQIVND come from the germline V gene (reference sequence). CDR3 length: 16 amino acids. Trimming pared 1 base from V and 10 bases from J, leaving 20 bases between. CDR3 sequence: CASSIVSGGPGWEQFF. CDR3 sequence (DNA): TGTGCCAGTAGTATAGTGTCGGGGGGCCCAGGGTGGGAGCAGTTCTTC.

The chain links TRBV6-6 to TRBJ1-2; D gene uncertain. The CDR3 is 15 residues long. CDR1 and CDR2 from the germline V gene are MNHNY and SVGAGI (reference sequence). With 6 bases removed from V and 4 bases from J, the gap between germline ends came to 18 bases. DNA of the CDR3: TGTGCCAGCAGCCCGGACGGATCTAGCGGCTATGGCTACACCTTC. Encoded protein: CASSPDGSSGYGYTF.

This chain links TRBV6-6 with TRBJ2-3, with D maybe TRBD1 (5 bases). The V end was cut by 6 bases, the J end by 10 bases, with 17 bases between. Germline CDR1 and CDR2: MNHNY and SVGAGI (reference sequence). CDR3 length equals 13 residues. This CDR3 is CASRASGHNAQYF. CDR3 coding DNA: TGTGCCAGCAGGGCCTCAGGGCATAATGCGCAGTATTTT.

The genes are TRBV18 and TRBJ2-7; 11 nucleotides line up with TRBD2. Looked up from germline, CDR1 is KGHSH and CDR2 is LQKENI. With 4 bases clipped from V and 2 bases from J, the junction kept 10 bases outside the gene matches. This CDR3 region has 17 residues. CDR3 nucleotides: TGTGCCAGCTCACAAAGTGGGACTAGCGGCTCAGCCTACGAGCAGTACTTC. This codes for CASSQSGTSGSAYEQYF.

Note on this clone: The junction and the germline gene differ at one end; a read error may be behind it. The chain recombines TRBV19 with TRBJ1-5, with TRBD1 matching 7 bases. CDR1 and CDR2 (germline): LNHDA, SQIVND (reference sequence). The CDR3 extends over 15 amino acids. The CDR3 DNA reads as TGTGCCAGTAGCTACAGGGGCAAGGACAATCAGCTCCAGCATTTT. The encoded protein is CASSYRGKDNQLQHF.

V is TRBV30 and J is TRBJ2-2; tentatively, D is TRBD1 or TRBD2 (5 bases each). The V end was cut by 2 bases, the J end by 6 bases, with 7 bases between. The CDR3 spans 12 residues. The germline V gene encodes CDR1 GTSNPN and CDR2 SVGIG (reference sequence). Here the CDR3 DNA reads TGTGCCTGGAGTTGGGGGTCCGGGGAGCTGTTTTTT. Encoded protein: CAWSWGSGELFF. The full variable domain, rest sourced from reference TRBV30 and TRBJ2-2, is SQTIHQWPATLVQPVGSPLSLECTVEGTSNPNLYWYRQAAGRGLQLLFYSVGIGQISSEVPQNLSASRPQDRQFILSSKKLLLSDSGFYLCAWSWGSGELFFGEGSRLTVL.